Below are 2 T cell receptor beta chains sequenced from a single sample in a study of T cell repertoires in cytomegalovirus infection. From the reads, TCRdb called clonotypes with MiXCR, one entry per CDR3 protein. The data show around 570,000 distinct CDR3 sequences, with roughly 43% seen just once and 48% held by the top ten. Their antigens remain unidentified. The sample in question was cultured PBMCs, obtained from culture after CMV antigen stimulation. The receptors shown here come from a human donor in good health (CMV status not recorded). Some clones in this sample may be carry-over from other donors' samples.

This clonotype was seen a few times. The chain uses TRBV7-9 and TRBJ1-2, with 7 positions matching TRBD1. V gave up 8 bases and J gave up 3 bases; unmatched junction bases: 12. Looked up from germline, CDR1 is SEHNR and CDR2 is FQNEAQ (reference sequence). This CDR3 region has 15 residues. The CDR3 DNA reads TGTGCCAGCGGGCTCCAAGGGGGCTTCGACTATGGCTACACCTTC. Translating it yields CASGLQGGFDYGYTF.

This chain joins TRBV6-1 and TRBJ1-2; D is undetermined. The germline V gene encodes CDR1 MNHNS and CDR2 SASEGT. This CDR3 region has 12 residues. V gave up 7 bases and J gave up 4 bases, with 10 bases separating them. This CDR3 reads CASKLAAYGYTF. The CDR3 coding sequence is TGTGCCAGCAAGCTCGCGGCCTATGGCTACACCTTC.